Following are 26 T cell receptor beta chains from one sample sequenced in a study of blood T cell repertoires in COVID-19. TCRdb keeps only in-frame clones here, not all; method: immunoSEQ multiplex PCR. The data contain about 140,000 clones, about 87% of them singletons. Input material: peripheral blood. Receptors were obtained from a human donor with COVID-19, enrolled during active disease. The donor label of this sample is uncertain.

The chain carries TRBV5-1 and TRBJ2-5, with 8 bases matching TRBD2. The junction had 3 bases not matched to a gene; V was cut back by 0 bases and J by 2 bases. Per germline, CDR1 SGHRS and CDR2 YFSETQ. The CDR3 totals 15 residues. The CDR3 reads CASSLVSGIQETQYF. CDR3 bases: TGCGCCAGCAGCTTGGTTAGCGGGATACAAGAGACCCAGTACTTC.

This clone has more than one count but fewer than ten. CDR3 amino acids: CASSPSGLEAYEQYF. CDR3 nucleotide sequence: TGTGCCAGCAGCCCCTCTGGCCTAGAGGCCTACGAGCAGTACTTC. This chain joins TRBV11-2 and TRBJ2-7; D is undetermined. V dropped 5 bases and J dropped 2 bases, with 16 bases sitting between them. From germline, CDR1 is SGHAT and CDR2 FQNNGV. This CDR3 contains 15 residues.

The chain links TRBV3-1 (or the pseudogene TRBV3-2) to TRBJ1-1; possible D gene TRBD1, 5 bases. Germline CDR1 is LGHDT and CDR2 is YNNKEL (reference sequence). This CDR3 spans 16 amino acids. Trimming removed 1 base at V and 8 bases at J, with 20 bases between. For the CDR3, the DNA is TGTGCCAGCAGCCAAGTAGCAGGGAGGCGAAGTTGGGAAGCTTTCTTT. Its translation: CASSQVAGRRSWEAFF.

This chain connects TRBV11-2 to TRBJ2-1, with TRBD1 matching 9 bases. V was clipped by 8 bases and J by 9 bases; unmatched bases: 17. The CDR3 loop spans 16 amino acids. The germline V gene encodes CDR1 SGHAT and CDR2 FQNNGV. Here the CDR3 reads CASGGISGTGRGEQFF. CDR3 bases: TGTGCCAGCGGCGGTATTTCCGGGACAGGGCGTGGTGAGCAGTTCTTC.

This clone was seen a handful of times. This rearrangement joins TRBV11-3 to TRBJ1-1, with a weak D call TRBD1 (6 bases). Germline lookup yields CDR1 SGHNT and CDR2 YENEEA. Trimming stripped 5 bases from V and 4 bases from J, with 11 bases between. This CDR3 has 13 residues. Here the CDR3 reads CASSTDRTTEAFF. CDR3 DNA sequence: TGTGCCAGCAGCACCGACAGGACCACTGAAGCTTTCTTT.

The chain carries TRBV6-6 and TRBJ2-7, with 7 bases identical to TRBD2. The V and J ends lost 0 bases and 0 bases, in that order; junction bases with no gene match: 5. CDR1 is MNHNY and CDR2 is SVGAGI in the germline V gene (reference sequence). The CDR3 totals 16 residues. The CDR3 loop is CASSYSLLADSYEQYF. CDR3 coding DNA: TGTGCCAGCAGTTACTCCCTTCTAGCGGACTCCTACGAGCAGTACTTC.

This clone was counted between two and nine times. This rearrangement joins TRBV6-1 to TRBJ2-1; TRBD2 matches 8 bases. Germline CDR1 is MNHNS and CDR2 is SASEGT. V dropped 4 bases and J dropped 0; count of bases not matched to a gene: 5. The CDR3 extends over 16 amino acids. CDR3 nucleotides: TGTGCCAGCAGTGCTTTACTAGCGGCCTCCTACAATGAGCAGTTCTTC. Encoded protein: CASSALLAASYNEQFF.

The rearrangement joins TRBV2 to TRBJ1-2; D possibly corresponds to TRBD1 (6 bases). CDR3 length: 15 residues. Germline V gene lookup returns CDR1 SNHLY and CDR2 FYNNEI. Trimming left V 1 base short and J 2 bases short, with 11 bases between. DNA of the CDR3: TGTGCCAGCAGTGAAGTCCCACAGGGAAACTATGGCTACACCTTC. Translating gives CASSEVPQGNYGYTF. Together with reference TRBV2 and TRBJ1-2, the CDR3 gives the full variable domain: EPEVTQTPSHQVTQMGQEVILRCVPISNHLYFYWYRQILGQKVEFLVSFYNNEISEKSEIFDDQFSVERPDGSNFTLKIRSTKLEDSAMYFCASSEVPQGNYGYTFGSGTRLTVV.

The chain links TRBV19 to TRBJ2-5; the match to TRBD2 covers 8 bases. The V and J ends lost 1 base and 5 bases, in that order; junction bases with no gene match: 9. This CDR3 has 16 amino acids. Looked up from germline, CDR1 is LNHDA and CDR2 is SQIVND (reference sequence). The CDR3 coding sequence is TGTGCCAGTAGTATAGTGGCGGGGGGCGGTCGGGAGACCCAGTACTTC. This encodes CASSIVAGGGRETQYF.

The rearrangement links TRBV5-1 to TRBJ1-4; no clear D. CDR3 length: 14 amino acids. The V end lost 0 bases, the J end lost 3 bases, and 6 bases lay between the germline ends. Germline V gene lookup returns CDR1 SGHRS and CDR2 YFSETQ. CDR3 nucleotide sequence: TGCGCCAGCAGCTTGGTGGCAGCTAATGAAAAACTGTTTTTT. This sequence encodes CASSLVAANEKLFF.

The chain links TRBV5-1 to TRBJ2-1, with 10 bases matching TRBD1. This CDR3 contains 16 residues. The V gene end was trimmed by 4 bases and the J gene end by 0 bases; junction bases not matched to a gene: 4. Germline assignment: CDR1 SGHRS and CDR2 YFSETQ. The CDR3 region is CASSTGQGGSYNEQFF. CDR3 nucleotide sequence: TGCGCCAGCAGCACTGGACAGGGGGGCTCCTACAATGAGCAGTTCTTC.

The CDR3 sequence is CASIPGGQGAGYTF. CDR3 nucleotides: TGTGCCAGCATCCCGGGTGGGCAGGGTGCTGGCTACACCTTC. The rearrangement links TRBV7-9 to TRBJ1-2; D possibly corresponds to TRBD1 (5 bases). V was clipped by 7 bases and J by 7 bases, with 19 bases between them. Germline CDR1 and CDR2: SEHNR and FQNEAQ (reference sequence). The CDR3 is 14 residues long.

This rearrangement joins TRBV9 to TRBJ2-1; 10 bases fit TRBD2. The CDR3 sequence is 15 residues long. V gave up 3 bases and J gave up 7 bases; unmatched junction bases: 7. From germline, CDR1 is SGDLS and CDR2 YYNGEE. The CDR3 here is CASSAGLAARNEQFF. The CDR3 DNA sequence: TGTGCCAGCAGCGCCGGACTAGCGGCTAGGAATGAGCAGTTCTTC.

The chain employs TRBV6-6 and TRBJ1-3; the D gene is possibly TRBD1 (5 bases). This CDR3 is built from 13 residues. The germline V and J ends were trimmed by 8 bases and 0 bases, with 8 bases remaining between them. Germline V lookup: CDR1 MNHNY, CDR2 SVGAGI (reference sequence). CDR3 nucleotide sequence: TGTGCCAGCCAAGACAGCTCTGGAAACACCATATATTTT. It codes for CASQDSSGNTIYF.

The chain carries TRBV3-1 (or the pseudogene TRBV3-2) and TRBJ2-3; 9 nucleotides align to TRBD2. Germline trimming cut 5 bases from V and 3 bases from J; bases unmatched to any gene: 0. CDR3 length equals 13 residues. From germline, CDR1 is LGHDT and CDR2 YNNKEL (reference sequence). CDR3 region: CASSAGGTDTQYF. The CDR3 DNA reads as TGTGCCAGCAGCGCGGGGGGGACAGATACGCAGTATTTT.

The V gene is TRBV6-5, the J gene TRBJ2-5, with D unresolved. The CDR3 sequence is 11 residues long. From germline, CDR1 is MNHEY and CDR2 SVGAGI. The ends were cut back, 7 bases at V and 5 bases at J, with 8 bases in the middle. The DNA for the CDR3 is TGTGCCAGCAAATCCCGGGAGACCCAGTACTTC. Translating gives CASKSRETQYF.

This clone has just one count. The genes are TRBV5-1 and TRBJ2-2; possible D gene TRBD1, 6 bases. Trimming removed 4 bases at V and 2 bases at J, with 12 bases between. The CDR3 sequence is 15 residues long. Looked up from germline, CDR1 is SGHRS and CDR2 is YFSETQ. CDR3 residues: CASSVQGFNTGELFF. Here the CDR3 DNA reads TGCGCCAGCAGCGTACAGGGTTTTAACACCGGGGAGCTGTTTTTT. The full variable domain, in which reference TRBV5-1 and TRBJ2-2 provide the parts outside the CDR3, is KAGVTQTPRYLIKTRGQQVTLSCSPISGHRSVSWYQQTPGQGLQFLFEYFSETQRNKGNFPGRFSGRQFSNSRSEMNVSTLELGDSALYLCASSVQGFNTGELFFGEGSRLTVL.

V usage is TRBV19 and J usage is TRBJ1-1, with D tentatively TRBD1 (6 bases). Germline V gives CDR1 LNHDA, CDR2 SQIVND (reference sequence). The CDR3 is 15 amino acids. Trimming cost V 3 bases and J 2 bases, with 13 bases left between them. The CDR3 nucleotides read TGTGCCAGTAGTATCTTTGGACAGCCCAACACTGAAGCTTTCTTT. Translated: CASSIFGQPNTEAFF.

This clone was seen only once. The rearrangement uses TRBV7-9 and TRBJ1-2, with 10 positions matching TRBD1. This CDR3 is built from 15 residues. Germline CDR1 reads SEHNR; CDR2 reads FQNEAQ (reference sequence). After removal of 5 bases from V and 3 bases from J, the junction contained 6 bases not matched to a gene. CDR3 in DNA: TGTGCCAGCAGCCTCGGGACAGGGGCACACTATGGCTACACCTTC. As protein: CASSLGTGAHYGYTF. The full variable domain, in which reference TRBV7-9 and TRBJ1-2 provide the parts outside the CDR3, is DTGVSQNPRHKITKRGQNVTFRCDPISEHNRLYWYRQTLGQGPEFLTYFQNEAQLEKSRLLSDRFSAERPKGSFSTLEIQRTEQGDSAMYLCASSLGTGAHYGYTFGSGTRLTVV.

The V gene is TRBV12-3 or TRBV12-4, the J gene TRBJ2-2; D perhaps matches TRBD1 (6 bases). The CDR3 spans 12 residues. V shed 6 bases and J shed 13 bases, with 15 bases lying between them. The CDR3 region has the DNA TGTGCCAGCAGGTTTACAGGGACGAGGCTGTTTTTT. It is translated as CASRFTGTRLFF.

CDR3 nucleotide sequence: TGTGCCAGCAGCCCAATGGGACAGTCTGTCGGCTACACCTTC. Translation: CASSPMGQSVGYTF. The J gene is TRBJ1-2, the V gene TRBV3-1 (or the pseudogene TRBV3-2), with 7 nucleotides matching TRBD1. CDR3 length: 14 residues. The germline V gene has CDR1 LGHDT and CDR2 YNNKEL (reference sequence). After removal of 4 bases from V and 8 bases from J, the junction contained 10 bases not matched to a gene.

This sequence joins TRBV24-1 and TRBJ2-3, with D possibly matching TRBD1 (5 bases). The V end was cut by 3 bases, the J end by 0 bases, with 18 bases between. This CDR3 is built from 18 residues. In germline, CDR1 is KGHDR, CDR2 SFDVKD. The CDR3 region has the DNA TGTGCCACCAGTGATCCCGGACACCCTAGGGGTAGCACAGATACGCAGTATTTT. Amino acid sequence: CATSDPGHPRGSTDTQYF.

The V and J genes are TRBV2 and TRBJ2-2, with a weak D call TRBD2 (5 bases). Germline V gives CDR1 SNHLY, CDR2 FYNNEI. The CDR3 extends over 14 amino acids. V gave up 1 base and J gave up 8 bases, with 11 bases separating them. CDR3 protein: CASSEGRPQGELFF. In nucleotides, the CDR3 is TGTGCCAGCAGTGAAGGGAGGCCACAAGGGGAGCTGTTTTTT.

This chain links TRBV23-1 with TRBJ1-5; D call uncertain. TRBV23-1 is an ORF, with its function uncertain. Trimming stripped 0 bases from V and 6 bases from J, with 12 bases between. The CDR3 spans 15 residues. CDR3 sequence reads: CASSQSRLGGQPQHF. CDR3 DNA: TGCGCCAGCAGTCAATCCCGACTCGGCGGTCAGCCCCAGCATTTT.

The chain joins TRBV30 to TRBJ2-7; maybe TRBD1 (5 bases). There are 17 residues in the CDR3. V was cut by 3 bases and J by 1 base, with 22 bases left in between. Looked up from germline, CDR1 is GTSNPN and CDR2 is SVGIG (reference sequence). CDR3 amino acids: CAWRPGLGLTRSYEQYF. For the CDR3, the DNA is TGTGCCTGGAGACCAGGGTTGGGGTTAACGAGGTCCTACGAGCAGTACTTC.

CDR3 sequence (DNA): TGTGCCAGCAGGGAGATCGGCTCTGGAAACACCATATATTTT. Its protein product is CASREIGSGNTIYF. The rearrangement links TRBV7-9 to TRBJ1-3; D is uncertain. V lost 6 bases and J lost 0, with 9 bases in between. The CDR3 spans 14 residues. CDR1 is SEHNR, CDR2 FQNEAQ, per germline (reference sequence). The full variable domain, completed using reference TRBV7-9 and TRBJ1-3, is DTGVSQNPRHKITKRGQNVTFRCDPISEHNRLYWYRQTLGQGPEFLTYFQNEAQLEKSRLLSDRFSAERPKGSFSTLEIQRTEQGDSAMYLCASREIGSGNTIYFGEGSWLTVV.